The present T cell receptor (beta chain) was sequenced within a study of blood T cells in healthy people across ages. Findings and limits, study-wide: The fall in TCR beta diversity per million T cells was roughly linear with age.

Every sample had a minimum of 6.5 million PBMCs isolated. A sample-barcoded 5' primer and a J-beta primer mix were used in a second PCR of roughly 7 to 11 cycles. Every molecule of cDNA carried a tag from a template-switch adaptor with 12 random nucleotides. Sequencing recovered at least 2.5 million CDR3-containing paired-end reads from each sample. TCRdb used MiXCR to reprocess the 5' RACE reads, holding one entry per CDR3 protein. Of 1.5 million to 1.9 million distinct CDR3 sequences in the sample, approximately 43% were seen once. This clonotype has a handful of counts. Its antigen remains unidentified. The V gene end was trimmed by 4 bases and the J gene end by 2 bases; junction bases not matched to a gene: 7. The germline CDR1 and CDR2 sequences are MGHRA and YSYEKL. This CDR3 comprises 15 residues.

The TCR comes from a woman between 18 and 30 years old in good health. Material for sequencing was blood. The chain carries TRBV4-1 and TRBJ2-7, with 8 bases identical to TRBD1. The CDR3 sequence: CASSPGQGSTYEQYF. Written as DNA, the CDR3 is TGCGCCAGCAGCCCTGGACAGGGTTCCACCTACGAGCAGTACTTC.